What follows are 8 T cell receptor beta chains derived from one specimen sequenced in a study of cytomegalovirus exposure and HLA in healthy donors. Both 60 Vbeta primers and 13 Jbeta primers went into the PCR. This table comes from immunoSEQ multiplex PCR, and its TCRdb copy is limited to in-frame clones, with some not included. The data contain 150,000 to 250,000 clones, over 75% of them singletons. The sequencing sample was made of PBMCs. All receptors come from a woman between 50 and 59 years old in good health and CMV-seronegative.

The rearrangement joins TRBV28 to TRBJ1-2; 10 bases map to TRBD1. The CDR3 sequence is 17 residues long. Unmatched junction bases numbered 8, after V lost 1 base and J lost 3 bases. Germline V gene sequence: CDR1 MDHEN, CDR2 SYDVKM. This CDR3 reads CASSLYWTGGNDYGYTF. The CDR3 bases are TGTGCCAGCAGTTTATACTGGACAGGGGGGAATGACTATGGCTACACCTTC.

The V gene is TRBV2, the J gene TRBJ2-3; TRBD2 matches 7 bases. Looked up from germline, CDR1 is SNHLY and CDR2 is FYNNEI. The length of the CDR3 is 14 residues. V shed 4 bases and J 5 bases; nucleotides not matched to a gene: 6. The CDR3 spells CASSVSGGGDTQYF. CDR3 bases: TGTGCCAGCAGTGTGAGTGGCGGGGGAGATACGCAGTATTTT.

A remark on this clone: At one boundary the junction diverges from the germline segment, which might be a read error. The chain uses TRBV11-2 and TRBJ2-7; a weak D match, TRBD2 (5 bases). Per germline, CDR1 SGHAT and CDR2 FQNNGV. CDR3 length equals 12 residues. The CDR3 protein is CASSLDREPSHF. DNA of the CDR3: TGTGCCAGCAGCTTAGATAGGGAGCCCTCTCACTTC.

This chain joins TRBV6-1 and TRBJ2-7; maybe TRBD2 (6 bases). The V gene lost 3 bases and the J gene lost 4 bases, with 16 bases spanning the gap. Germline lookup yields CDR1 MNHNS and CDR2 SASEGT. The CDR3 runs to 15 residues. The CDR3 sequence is CASSEGTGTLYEQYF. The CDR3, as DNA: TGTGCCAGCAGTGAGGGTACCGGGACTCTTTACGAGCAGTACTTC.

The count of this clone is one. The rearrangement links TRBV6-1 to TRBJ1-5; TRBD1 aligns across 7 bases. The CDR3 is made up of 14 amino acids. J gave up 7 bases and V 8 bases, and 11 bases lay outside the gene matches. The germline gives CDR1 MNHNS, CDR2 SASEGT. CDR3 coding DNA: TGTGCCAGCTATTACAGGGCAGGGGGGCAGCCCCAGCATTTT. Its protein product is CASYYRAGGQPQHF.

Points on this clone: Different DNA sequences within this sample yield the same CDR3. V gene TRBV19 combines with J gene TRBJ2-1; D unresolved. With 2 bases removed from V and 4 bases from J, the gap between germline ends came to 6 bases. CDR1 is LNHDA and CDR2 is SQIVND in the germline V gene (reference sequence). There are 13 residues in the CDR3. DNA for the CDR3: TGTGCCAGTAGTATACCCCCTTACAATGAGCAGTTCTTC. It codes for CASSIPPYNEQFF.

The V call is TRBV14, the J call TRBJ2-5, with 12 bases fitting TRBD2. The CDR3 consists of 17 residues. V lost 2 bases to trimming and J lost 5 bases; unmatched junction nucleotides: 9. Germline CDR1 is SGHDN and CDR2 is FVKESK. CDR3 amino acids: CASSQRLLAGGLETQYF. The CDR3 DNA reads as TGTGCCAGCAGCCAAAGGTTGCTAGCGGGAGGGCTGGAGACCCAGTACTTC.

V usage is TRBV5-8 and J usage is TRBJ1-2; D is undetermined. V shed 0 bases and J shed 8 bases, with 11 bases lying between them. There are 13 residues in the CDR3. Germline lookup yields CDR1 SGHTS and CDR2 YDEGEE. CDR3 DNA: TGTGCCAGCAGCTTGGCGGCAACGGGAGGCTACACCTTC. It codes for CASSLAATGGYTF.